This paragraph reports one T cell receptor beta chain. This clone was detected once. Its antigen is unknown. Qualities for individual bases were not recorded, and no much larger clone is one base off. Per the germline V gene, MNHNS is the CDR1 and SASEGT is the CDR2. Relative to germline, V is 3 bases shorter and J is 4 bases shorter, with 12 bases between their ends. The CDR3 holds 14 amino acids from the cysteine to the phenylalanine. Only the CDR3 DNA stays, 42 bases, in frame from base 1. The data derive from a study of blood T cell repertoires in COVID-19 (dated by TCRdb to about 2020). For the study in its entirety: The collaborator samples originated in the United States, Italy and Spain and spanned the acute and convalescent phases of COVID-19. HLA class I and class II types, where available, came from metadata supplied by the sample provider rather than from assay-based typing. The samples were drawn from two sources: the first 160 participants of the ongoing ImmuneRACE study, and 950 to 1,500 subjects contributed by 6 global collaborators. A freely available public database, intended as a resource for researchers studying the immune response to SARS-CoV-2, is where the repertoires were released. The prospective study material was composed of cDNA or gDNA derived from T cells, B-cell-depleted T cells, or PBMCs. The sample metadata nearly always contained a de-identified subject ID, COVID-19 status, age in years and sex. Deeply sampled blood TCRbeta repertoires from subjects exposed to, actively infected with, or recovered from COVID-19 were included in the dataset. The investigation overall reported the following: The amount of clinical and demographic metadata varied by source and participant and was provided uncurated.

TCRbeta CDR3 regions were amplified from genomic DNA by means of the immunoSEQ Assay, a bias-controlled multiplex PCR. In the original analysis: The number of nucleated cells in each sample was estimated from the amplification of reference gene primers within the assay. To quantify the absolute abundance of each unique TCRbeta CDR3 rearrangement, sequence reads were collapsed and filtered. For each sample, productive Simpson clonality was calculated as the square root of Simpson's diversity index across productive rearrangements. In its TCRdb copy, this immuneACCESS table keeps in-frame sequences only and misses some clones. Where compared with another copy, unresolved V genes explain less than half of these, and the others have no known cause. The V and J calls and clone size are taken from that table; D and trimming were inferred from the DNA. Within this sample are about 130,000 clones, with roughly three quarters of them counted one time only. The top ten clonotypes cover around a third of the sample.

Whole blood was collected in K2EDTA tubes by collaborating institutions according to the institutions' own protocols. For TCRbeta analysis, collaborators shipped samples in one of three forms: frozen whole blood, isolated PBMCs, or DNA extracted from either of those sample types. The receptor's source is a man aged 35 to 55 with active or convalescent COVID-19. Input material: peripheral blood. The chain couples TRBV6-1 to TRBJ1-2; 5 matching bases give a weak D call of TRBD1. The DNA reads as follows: TGTGCCAGCAGTGATAGCCAGGGCATCTATGGCTACACCTTC. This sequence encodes CASSDSQGIYGYTF.